This passage covers 21 T cell receptor beta chains from one sample sequenced in a study of cytomegalovirus exposure and HLA in healthy donors (dated by TCRdb to 2016 to 2017). The receptor library was made with the immunoSEQ multiplex PCR assay. For the multiplex PCR, a mixture combining 60 forward primers for TCR Vbeta segments and 13 reverse primers for TCR Jbeta segments was used. The immuneACCESS repertoire file appears here via TCRdb, limited to in-frame rearrangements. These files lack a portion of the clones; in checked studies, under half of the deficit traces to unresolved V genes, and the cause of the others is not known. The sample includes 150,000 to 200,000 clones, with more than 75% observed a single time. The ten largest clones take up 1.5% to 2% of the sample. The sequenced sample was PBMCs. The receptors derive from a woman under 30 in good health and CMV-seronegative.

This rearrangement joins TRBV18 to TRBJ1-1, with no clear D. The ends were cut back, 3 bases at V and 0 bases at J, with 14 bases in the middle. This CDR3 contains 16 residues. The germline V gene encodes CDR1 KGHSH and CDR2 LQKENI. The CDR3 here is CASSPLPTVLNTEAFF. The CDR3 coding sequence is TGTGCCAGCTCACCCCTCCCAACAGTCTTGAACACTGAAGCTTTCTTT.

This chain links TRBV29-1 with TRBJ1-2; D is uncertain. This CDR3 comprises 11 residues. CDR1 SQVTM and CDR2 ANQGSEA come from the germline V gene. Trimming took 3 bases from V and 5 from J, leaving 7 bases between them. CDR3 DNA: TGCAGCGTTGAGCGGTTTTATGGCTACACCTTC. Protein sequence: CSVERFYGYTF.

The chain links TRBV30 to TRBJ1-2; no firm D call. The CDR3 has 11 residues. The germline CDR1 and CDR2 sequences are GTSNPN and SVGIG (reference sequence). Between the trimmed V and J ends, which lost 8 bases and 4 bases, there was a span of 11 bases. The CDR3 DNA sequence: TGTGCCACCGAGGCTAGCTATGGCTACACCTTC. It yields the protein CATEASYGYTF.

The rearrangement uses TRBV28 and TRBJ2-3, with a weak D call TRBD2 (7 bases). The ends were cut back, 5 bases at V and 0 bases at J, with 12 bases in the middle. Germline V gene lookup returns CDR1 MDHEN and CDR2 SYDVKM. The CDR3 has 15 residues. The CDR3 DNA reads TGTGCCAGCAGTAACGGGGGGCCGAGCACAGATACGCAGTATTTT. It yields the protein CASSNGGPSTDTQYF. Complete variable domain (other parts from reference TRBV28 and TRBJ2-3): DVKVTQSSRYLVKRTGEKVFLECVQDMDHENMFWYRQDPGLGLRLIYFSYDVKMKEKGDIPEGYSVSREKKERFSLILESASTNQTSMYLCASSNGGPSTDTQYFGPGTRLTVL.

This chain joins TRBV7-9 and TRBJ1-1; TRBD1 is a possible D gene (6 bases). The V and J ends lost 0 bases and 8 bases respectively, with 16 bases between them. The CDR3 is 15 amino acids. Germline V CDR1 and CDR2: SEHNR, FQNEAQ (reference sequence). The CDR3 DNA reads TGTGCCAGCAGCTTAGCTGGAGGGGGGGTCCCCGAAGCTTTCTTT. Protein: CASSLAGGGVPEAFF. The variable domain in full, with the rest retrieved from reference TRBV7-9 and TRBJ1-1, is DTGVSQNPRHKITKRGQNVTFRCDPISEHNRLYWYRQTLGQGPEFLTYFQNEAQLEKSRLLSDRFSAERPKGSFSTLEIQRTEQGDSAMYLCASSLAGGGVPEAFFGQGTRLTVV.

The V gene is TRBV7-9, the J gene TRBJ2-3, with D tentatively TRBD2 (5 bases). This CDR3 spans 15 amino acids. Trimming took 3 bases from V and 0 from J, leaving 10 bases between them. Germline V lookup: CDR1 SEHNR, CDR2 FQNEAQ (reference sequence). The CDR3 here is CASSLNPGSTDTQYF. CDR3 nucleotide sequence: TGTGCCAGCAGCTTGAATCCGGGGAGCACAGATACGCAGTATTTT.

The table lists this clone with a count of one. The chain employs TRBV11-2 and TRBJ2-3, with 7 bases identical to TRBD2. CDR1 SGHAT and CDR2 FQNNGV come from the germline V gene. J lost 4 bases, V lost 5 bases, and 6 bases had no gene match. The CDR3 contains 14 residues. The CDR3 DNA reads TGTGCCAGCAGCCCACGGGGGAGGGCAGATACGCAGTATTTT. Translating gives CASSPRGRADTQYF.

The table lists this clone with a few counts. This sequence joins TRBV27 and TRBJ1-2; the match to TRBD1 covers 8 bases. CDR1 MNHEY and CDR2 SMNVEV come from the germline V gene (reference sequence). V lost 8 bases and J lost 3; bases outside the gene matches: 8. This CDR3 is built from 14 residues. The CDR3 sequence is CASGGQGAYYGYTF. DNA of the CDR3: TGTGCCAGCGGGGGCCAGGGGGCGTACTATGGCTACACCTTC.

This chain connects TRBV28 to TRBJ1-6, with 7 bases fitting TRBD1. Germline trimming cut 8 bases from V and 6 bases from J; bases unmatched to any gene: 10. The CDR3 length is 15 residues. Per the germline V gene, CDR1 is MDHEN and CDR2 is SYDVKM. The CDR3 reads CASWTSGQRNSPLHF. CDR3 DNA sequence: TGTGCCAGCTGGACATCGGGACAGCGTAATTCACCCCTCCACTTT.

The chain joins TRBV28 to TRBJ1-3; 8 nucleotides match TRBD1. This CDR3 has 15 amino acids. Trimming took 5 bases from V and 7 from J; bases not matched to a gene: 10. Germline lookup yields CDR1 MDHEN and CDR2 SYDVKM. CDR3 bases: TGTGCCAGCAGTACGGAAGGACAGGGAAGGAACACCATATATTTT. This gives the protein CASSTEGQGRNTIYF.

The chain has TRBV7-2 and TRBJ2-5; TRBD1 might be the D (6 bases). The CDR3 has 13 amino acids. Looked up from germline, CDR1 is SGHTA and CDR2 is FQGNSA. Deletions cut 5 bases from V and 7 bases from J, with 14 bases between. CDR3 DNA sequence: TGTGCCAGCAGCCTACAGGGTGTTGGGACCCAGTACTTC. Its translation is CASSLQGVGTQYF.

The chain recombines TRBV5-1 with TRBJ1-1; D unresolved. The CDR3 sequence is 16 residues long. V lost 1 base and J lost 0, with 13 bases in between. The V gene's germline CDR1 is SGHRS and CDR2 YFSETQ. CDR3 amino acids: CASSLLTLGVNTEAFF. CDR3 nucleotides: TGCGCCAGCAGCTTGTTGACCCTCGGAGTGAACACTGAAGCTTTCTTT.

V gene TRBV15 combines with J gene TRBJ2-7; the D is unclear. Germline V gives CDR1 LNHNV, CDR2 YYDKDF (reference sequence). The CDR3 spans 15 residues. V lost 0 bases and J 1 base, leaving 10 bases between the germline ends. CDR3 coding DNA: TGTGCCACCAGCAGAGAGGCCGACTCATCCTACGAGCAGTACTTC. Protein: CATSREADSSYEQYF.

The chain is built from TRBV27 and TRBJ1-5, with 7 bases that match TRBD1. The germline V gene encodes CDR1 MNHEY and CDR2 SMNVEV (reference sequence). The junction had 8 bases not matched to a gene; V was cut back by 6 bases and J by 3 bases. The CDR3 consists of 15 residues. DNA for the CDR3: TGTGCCAGCAGATTGACAGGGTCGGTCAATCAGCCCCAGCATTTT. Translating it yields CASRLTGSVNQPQHF.

The gene calls are TRBV19 and TRBJ2-2; the D is unclear. CDR3 size: 13 residues. V gave up 10 bases and J gave up 0 bases, with 9 bases separating them. Germline V gives CDR1 LNHDA, CDR2 SQIVND (reference sequence). CDR3 DNA sequence: TGTGCCATTCATGTCCCGAACACCGGGGAGCTGTTTTTT. Translation gives CAIHVPNTGELFF.

The rearrangement joins TRBV30 to TRBJ2-5, with a tentative D call TRBD2 (5 bases). V lost 0 bases to trimming and J lost 1 base, with 12 bases between them. The length of the CDR3 is 15 residues. The germline gives CDR1 GTSNPN, CDR2 SVGIG (reference sequence). The CDR3 region has the DNA TGTGCCTGGAGTGTATACGGGGTTGGCCAAGAGACCCAGTACTTC. Translating it yields CAWSVYGVGQETQYF. Looking up the rest from reference TRBV30 and TRBJ2-5 gives the full variable domain: SQTIHQWPATLVQPVGSPLSLECTVEGTSNPNLYWYRQAAGRGLQLLFYSVGIGQISSEVPQNLSASRPQDRQFILSSKKLLLSDSGFYLCAWSVYGVGQETQYFGPGTRLLVL.

The rearrangement links TRBV19 to TRBJ2-7, with TRBD1 matching 7 bases. CDR1 is LNHDA and CDR2 is SQIVND in the germline V gene (reference sequence). With V trimmed by 6 bases and J by 2 bases, 13 bases remained unmatched. This CDR3 has 16 residues. CDR3 coding DNA: TGTGCCAGTAGCCGGGCACAGGGGATGTTAACCTACGAGCAGTACTTC. Protein product: CASSRAQGMLTYEQYF.

The chain has TRBV19 and TRBJ2-7; 7 bases are shared with TRBD2. The CDR3 sequence is 14 residues long. Germline assignment: CDR1 LNHDA and CDR2 SQIVND (reference sequence). Losses at the gene ends were 4 bases for V and 5 bases for J; bases not matched to a gene: 8. As DNA, the CDR3 is TGTGCCAGTAGTACCGGAGTGGCGGGGGACGAGCAGTACTTC. Its protein is CASSTGVAGDEQYF.

This rearrangement joins TRBV19 to TRBJ2-5; 10 nucleotides match TRBD1. Germline V gene lookup returns CDR1 LNHDA and CDR2 SQIVND (reference sequence). The junction had 11 bases not matched to a gene; V was cut back by 7 bases and J by 6 bases. The CDR3 is made up of 15 amino acids. This chain's CDR3 is CASTDRGPGEQTQYF. The CDR3, as DNA: TGTGCCAGTACTGACAGGGGGCCAGGGGAACAGACCCAGTACTTC.

This sequence joins TRBV10-3 and TRBJ2-7; tentatively, D is TRBD1 (6 bases). Germline CDR1 and CDR2: ENHRY and SYGVKD. CDR3 length: 18 residues. V was shortened by 4 bases and J by 4 bases, with 26 bases between the two germline ends. For the CDR3, the DNA is TGTGCCATCAGTGGTCCCGGGACAAACCGAGGGCAGACGTACGAGCAGTACTTC. Protein sequence: CAISGPGTNRGQTYEQYF.

This chain connects TRBV5-1 to TRBJ2-7, with a weak D call TRBD2 (5 bases). Trimming took off 4 bases at V and 1 base at J, with 15 bases between the two ends. The CDR3 loop spans 15 amino acids. The germline gives CDR1 SGHRS, CDR2 YFSETQ. The CDR3 DNA sequence: TGCGCCAGCAGCCTCACGGGGATTTGGTCCTACGAGCAGTACTTC. Encoded protein: CASSLTGIWSYEQYF.